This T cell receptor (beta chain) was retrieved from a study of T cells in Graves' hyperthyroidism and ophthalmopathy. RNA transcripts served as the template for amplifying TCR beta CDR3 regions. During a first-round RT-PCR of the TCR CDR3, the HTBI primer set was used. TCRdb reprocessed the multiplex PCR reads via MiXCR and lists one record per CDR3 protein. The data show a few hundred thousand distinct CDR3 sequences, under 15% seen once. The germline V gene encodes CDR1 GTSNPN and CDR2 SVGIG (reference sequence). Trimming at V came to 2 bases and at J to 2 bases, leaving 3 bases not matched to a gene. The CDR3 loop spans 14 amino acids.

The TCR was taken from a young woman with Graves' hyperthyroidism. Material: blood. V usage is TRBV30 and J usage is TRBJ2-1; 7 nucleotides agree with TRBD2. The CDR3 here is CAWSTGGPYNEQFF. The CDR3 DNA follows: TGTGCCTGGAGTACGGGAGGCCCCTACAATGAGCAGTTCTTC.